These T cell receptor beta chains were read from a single sample in a study of radiation and T cells in renal cell carcinoma. The data were produced by immunoSEQ multiplex PCR, yet TCRdb's version contains in-frame clones alone and is incomplete. Of about 130,000 clones detected, around nine tenths appear once; the ten largest clones hold 12%. The sample consisted of blood, taken from a patient whose treatment included radiotherapy and nephrectomy. These receptor sequences come from a woman aged 45 to 65 with renal cell carcinoma. Both conserved end residues are part of each CDR3. The order of the fields is V gene, CDR3 protein.

TRBV6-5,CASSLTLSTDTQYF
TRBV7-3,CASSPLAGAYNEQFF
TRBV2,CAGSGVLYNEQFF
TRBV10-3,CAISDLGSNEQFF
TRBV7-8,CASSLGVTEAFF
TRBV15,CATSLDRFTTPEAFF
TRBV10-3,CATMGLSETEAFF
TRBV5-4,CASSPGRSYEQYF
TRBV7-2,CASSPTGTGGTNSPLHF
TRBV7-9,CASSLLSDNYGYTF
TRBV2,CASSGVSGSYEQYF
TRBV7-2,CASSFLAGDYNEQFF
TRBV18,CASSPGQGKNTEAFF
TRBV9,CASSVEGGLPSSPLHF
TRBV5-8,CASHRGIGYEQYF
TRBV9,CASSGSPGQLPYEQYF
TRBV14,CASSRGGSSYNSPLHF
TRBV13,CASSPPRGQGNTIYF
TRBV9,CASSVTGGSGNTIYF
TRBV20-1,CSATTGDGYTF
TRBV18,CASSPRDGIYNEQFF
TRBV6-1,CASSEIGAGQPQHF
TRBV7-2,CASSLVRSETQYF
TRBV9,CASRRTADNYGYTF
TRBV21-1,CASSKLKGQWRSYNSPLHF
TRBV13,CASNLGQGITEAFF
TRBV19,CASSIGRRANTEAFF
TRBV7-2,CASSLGLAGGGQFF
TRBV7-8,CASSLGGQGISYEQYF
TRBV9,CASSVVGGGPPYEQYF
TRBV7-8,CASGLRTDTQYF
TRBV6-1,CASSESLWTEAFF
TRBV6-5,CASSYTDTFRPQHF
TRBV10-1,CASSEAVAGELFF
TRBV6-1,CASWGWGANVLTF
TRBV5-6,CASSMTPVPGELFF
TRBV9,CASSGRAISGANVLTF
TRBV13,CASSPPLGDRDYGYTF
TRBV4-3,CASSQHHRQGNGYTF
TRBV4-3,CASSQGRGSGNTIYF
TRBV18,CASSSGQTSEQYF
TRBV4-3,CASSHLRGTTDTQYF